The clone carrying this TCR beta chain showed up just a few times. The antigen remains unidentified. This sample is drawn from a study of beta chain features in type 1 diabetes. Findings and caveats of the study: For Type 1 diabetes patients, all four CD4+ subsets carried TCRB CDR3s that were moderately but significantly shorter.

Trimming removed 3 bases from V and 0 bases from J, with 6 bases in between. This CDR3 region has 13 residues. The V gene's germline CDR1 is SGHRS and CDR2 YFSETQ. The isolated RNA, all of it, was reverse transcribed, so expressed TCRB transcripts were what got sequenced. Sequenced by immunoSEQ multiplex PCR; TCRdb stores in-frame clones only, minus some. The table has more than 550,000 clones, over 12% seen once. The chain uses TRBV5-1 and TRBJ1-1, with D possibly TRBD1 on 5 matching bases. This clonotype was obtained from a man aged 18-30 years with type 1 diabetes. Sequenced material: naive CD4+ T cells from blood. CDR3 DNA sequence: TGCGCCAGCAGCTCGGGGCTGAACACTGAAGCTTTCTTT. It codes for CASSSGLNTEAFF.